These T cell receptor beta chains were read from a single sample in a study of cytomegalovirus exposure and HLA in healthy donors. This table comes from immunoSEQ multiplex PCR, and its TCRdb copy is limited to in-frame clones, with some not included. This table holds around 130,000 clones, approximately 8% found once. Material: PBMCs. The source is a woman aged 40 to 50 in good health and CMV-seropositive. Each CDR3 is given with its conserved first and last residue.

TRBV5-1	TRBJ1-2	CASSLDFGLYGYTF
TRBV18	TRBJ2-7	CASSPDSYEQYF
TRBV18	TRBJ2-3	CASSPPTDRDTQYF
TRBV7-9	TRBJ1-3	CATRGVVGNTIYF
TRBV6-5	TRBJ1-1	CASFPGGRRSTEAFF
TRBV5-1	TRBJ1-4	CASSPGRGLFF
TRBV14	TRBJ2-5	CASSQVRSRTGQQETQYF
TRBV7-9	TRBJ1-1	CASSLGSTGEAFF
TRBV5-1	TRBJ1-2	CASSWAQGSYGYTF
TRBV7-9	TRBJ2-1	CASSLGLRTGVEQFF
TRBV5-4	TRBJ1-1	CASRGEGENTEAFF
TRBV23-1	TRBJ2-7	CASSQSKGRTSSYEQYF